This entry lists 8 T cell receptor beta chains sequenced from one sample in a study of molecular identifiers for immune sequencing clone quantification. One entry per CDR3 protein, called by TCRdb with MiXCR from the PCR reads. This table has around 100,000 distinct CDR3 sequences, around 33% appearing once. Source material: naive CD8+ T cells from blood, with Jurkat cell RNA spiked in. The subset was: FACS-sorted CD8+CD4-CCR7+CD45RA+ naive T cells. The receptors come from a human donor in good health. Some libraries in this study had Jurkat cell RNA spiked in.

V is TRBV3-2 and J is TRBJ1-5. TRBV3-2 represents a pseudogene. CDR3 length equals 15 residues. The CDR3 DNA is TGTGCCAGCAGCGGGAGGCTAGTTAGCAATCAGCCCCAGCATTTT. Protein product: CASSGRLVSNQPQHF.

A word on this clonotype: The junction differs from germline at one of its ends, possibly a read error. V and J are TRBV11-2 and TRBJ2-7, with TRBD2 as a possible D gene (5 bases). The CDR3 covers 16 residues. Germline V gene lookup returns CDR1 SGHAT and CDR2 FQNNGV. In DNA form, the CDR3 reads TGTGCCAGCAGCTCCGAGTCGGGGATCGCCTCCTACGGGCAGTACTTC. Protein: CASSSESGIASYGQYF. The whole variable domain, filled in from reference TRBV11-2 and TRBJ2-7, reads EAGVAQSPRYKIIEKRQSVAFWCNPISGHATLYWYQQILGQGPKLLIQFQNNGVVDDSQLPKDRFSAERLKGVDSTLKIQPAKLEDSAVYLCASSSESGIASYGQYFGPGTRLTVT.

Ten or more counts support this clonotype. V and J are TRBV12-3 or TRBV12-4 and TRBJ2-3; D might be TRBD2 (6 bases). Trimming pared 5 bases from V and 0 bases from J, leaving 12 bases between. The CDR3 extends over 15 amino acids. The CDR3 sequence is CASSPVAGSTDTQYF. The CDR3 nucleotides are TGTGCCAGCAGTCCCGTGGCGGGAAGCACAGATACGCAGTATTTT.

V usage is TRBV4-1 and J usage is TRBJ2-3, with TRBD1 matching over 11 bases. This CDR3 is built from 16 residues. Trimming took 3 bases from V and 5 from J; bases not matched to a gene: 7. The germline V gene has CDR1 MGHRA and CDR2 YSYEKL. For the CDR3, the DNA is TGCGCCAGCAGCCAGCAGGACAGGGGGCGGGGAGATACGCAGTATTTT. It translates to CASSQQDRGRGDTQYF.

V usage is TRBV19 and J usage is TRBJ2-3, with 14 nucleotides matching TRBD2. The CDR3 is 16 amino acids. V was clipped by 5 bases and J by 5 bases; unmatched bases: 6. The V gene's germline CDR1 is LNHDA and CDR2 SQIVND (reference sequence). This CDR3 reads CASSLGLAGGLDTQYF. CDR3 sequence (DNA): TGTGCCAGTAGTCTCGGACTAGCGGGAGGACTAGATACGCAGTATTTT.

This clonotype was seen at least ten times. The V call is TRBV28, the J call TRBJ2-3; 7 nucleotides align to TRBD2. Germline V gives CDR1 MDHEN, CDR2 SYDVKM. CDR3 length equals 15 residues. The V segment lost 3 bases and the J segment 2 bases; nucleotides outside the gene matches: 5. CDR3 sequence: CASSLAAGATDTQYF. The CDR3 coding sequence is TGTGCCAGCAGTTTGGCTGCGGGAGCCACAGATACGCAGTATTTT.

CDR3 coding DNA: TGTGCCAGCAGCGAGCTAAACACCGGGGAGCTGTTTTTT. It encodes CASSELNTGELFF. The chain uses TRBV12-3 or TRBV12-4 and TRBJ2-2; D unresolved. This CDR3 spans 13 amino acids. Trimming left V 6 bases short and J 2 bases short, with 7 bases between.

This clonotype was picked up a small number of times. CDR3 region: CASSYRGSTPGYF. The CDR3 DNA is TGTGCCAGCAGTTACAGGGGCTCGACACCGGGGTACTTC. The genes are TRBV27 and TRBJ2-5, with 7 bases aligning to TRBD1. CDR3 size: 13 residues. V shed 4 bases and J 13 bases; nucleotides not matched to a gene: 12. Germline V gene lookup returns CDR1 MNHEY and CDR2 SMNVEV (reference sequence).